This T cell receptor (beta chain) was documented in a study of CD8 T cells in Susac syndrome. Trimming removed 3 bases at V and 3 bases at J, with 13 bases between. Germline V CDR1 and CDR2: SGHRS, YFSETQ. This CDR3 spans 14 amino acids. Random hexamers served to reverse transcribe roughly 0.45 to 1 ug RNA. MiXCR was run by TCRdb on the immunoSEQ multiplex PCR reads, yielding one entry per CDR3 protein. The table has under 200,000 distinct CDR3 sequences, roughly 94% seen once; the top ten hold approximately 0.094%. TCR beta from blood CD8+ and CD4+ T cells was sequenced. Specimen: CD4+ T cells from PBMCs. This chain uses TRBV5-1 with TRBJ2-7; D might be TRBD1 (6 bases). This sequence originates from a human donor in good health. CDR3 nucleotides: TGCGCCAGCAGCTCTACAGGGAGAGGCTACGAGCAGTACTTC. It translates to CASSSTGRGYEQYF.